This T cell receptor beta chain originates from a study of cytomegalovirus exposure and HLA in healthy donors. Sequenced by immunoSEQ multiplex PCR; TCRdb stores in-frame clones only, minus some. Among about 220,000 clones, around 90% were seen once, and the ten largest hold more than 1%. Study-wide points: The tendency of first-cohort TCR clusters to co-occur in the roughly 120 validation repertoires was the finding of a later analysis. Researchers catalogued some 160 TCR beta chains as cytomegalovirus-associated. It was reported that the classifier diagnosed cytomegalovirus status with high specificity and sensitivity in both the original and validation cohorts. Most TCR sequences proved rare, with some public TCRs found in many donors.

This CDR3 is 13 amino acids long. The germline V gene encodes CDR1 GTSNPN and CDR2 SVGIG (reference sequence). Trimming took 6 bases from V and 2 from J; bases not matched to a gene: 4. About this clone: Its cognate antigen is unknown.

The sequenced sample was PBMCs. This receptor was identified in a young woman in good health and CMV-seronegative. The chain employs TRBV30 and TRBJ1-3, with 7 bases that match TRBD1. The CDR3 sequence: CACRQGPGNTIYF. The CDR3 nucleotides read TGTGCCTGCCGACAGGGCCCTGGAAACACCATATATTTT.